This T cell receptor beta chain was observed in a study of vaccination effects on CD4 cells after COVID-19. Study observations and caveats: Marked clonal contraction was seen in infection- and vaccine-induced clones late after vaccination.

A note on this clone: Its antigen is as yet unknown.

This CDR3 contains 15 residues. V shed 3 bases, J shed 10 bases, and the junction held 11 bases outside the gene matches. CDR1 is LNHNV, CDR2 YYDKDF, per germline (reference sequence). Prior to sequencing, the ViraFEST assay stimulated PBMC with viral peptide pools, which expanded the antigen-specific CD4+ T cells. Upon completion of more than 9 days in culture, CD4+ T cells were isolated. Each participant was given two doses of one vaccine (BNT162b2 or mRNA-1273). Method: immunoSEQ multiplex PCR; TCRdb's copy keeps in-frame clones and lacks some. Of about 27,000 clones listed, 83% are singletons. The J gene is TRBJ1-5, the V gene TRBV15, with 8 bases identical to TRBD1. The sequencing here drew on CD4+ T cells from PBMCs cultured with HCoV-NL63 spike peptides, taken after COVID-19 vaccination. This TCR was recovered from a human donor who received a COVID-19 vaccine. Some clones in this sample may be carry-over from other donors' samples. The CDR3 loop is CATSRTGQGVVPQHF. CDR3 sequence (DNA): TGTGCCACCAGCAGGACCGGACAGGGCGTAGTACCCCAGCATTTT. Variable domain in full (rest from reference TRBV15 and TRBJ1-5): DAMVIQNPRYQVTQFGKPVTLSCSQTLNHNVMYWYQQKSSQAPKLLFHYYDKDFNNEADTPDNFQSRRPNTSFCFLDIRSPGLGDTAMYLCATSRTGQGVVPQHFGDGTRLSIL.